The 8 T cell receptor beta chains below come from one sample, sequenced in a study of T cells after yellow fever vaccination (dated by TCRdb to the late 2010s). This specimen's treatment or condition label, interpreted: live attenuated yellow fever vaccine strain. Library prep was done by 5' RACE. Sequencing was carried out with an Illumina HiSeq 2500. TCRdb ran its own pipeline on the public reads, namely fastp trimming at Q25 and MiXCR clone calling, and kept in-frame beta chains. For every CDR3 protein sequence, its rows merge into one entry that carries the most common genes and DNA. For this sample the table gives around 400,000 distinct CDR3 sequences, of which around 10% were detected only once. Around 20% of the sample is taken by the ten largest. The sequencing here drew on PBMCs, taken on the day of the first yellow fever vaccination. These receptors were obtained from a man between 18 and 29 years old who received the YFV17D yellow fever vaccine.

This clonotype was seen a handful of times. The rearrangement joins TRBV7-6 to TRBJ2-3, with D perhaps TRBD2 (7 bases). There are 15 residues in the CDR3. The germline V gene has CDR1 SGHVS and CDR2 FNYEAQ. V shed 3 bases and J shed 1 base, with 11 bases lying between them. As DNA, the CDR3 is TGTGCCAGCAGCTTGGAGGGGGGGGGCACAGATACGCAGTATTTT. It yields the protein CASSLEGGGTDTQYF. Together with reference TRBV7-6 and TRBJ2-3, the CDR3 gives the full variable domain: GAGVSQSPRYKVTKRGQDVALRCDPISGHVSLYWYRQALGQGPEFLTYFNYEAQQDKSGLPNDRFSAERPEGSISTLTIQRTEQRDSAMYRCASSLEGGGTDTQYFGPGTRLTVL.

This clonotype has just a few counts. The V gene is TRBV29-1, the J gene TRBJ1-3; no clear D gene. CDR1 is SQVTM, CDR2 ANQGSEA, per germline. The CDR3 is 13 amino acids. Trimming stripped 7 bases from V and 4 bases from J, with 14 bases between. CDR3 amino acids: CSARTVLGNTIYF. DNA of the CDR3: TGCAGCGCCCGGACCGTTCTGGGAAACACCATATATTTT.

The gene calls are TRBV11-3 and TRBJ2-1; 11 positions agree with TRBD2. V shed 2 bases and J 4 bases; nucleotides not matched to a gene: 4. The CDR3 is 16 residues long. Germline V gives CDR1 SGHNT, CDR2 YENEEA. The CDR3 DNA is TGTGCCAGCAGCTTATCTGGGACTAGCGGTTACAATGAGCAGTTCTTC. Its translation: CASSLSGTSGYNEQFF.

This clonotype has more than one count but fewer than ten. This sequence joins TRBV5-1 and TRBJ2-6, with D unresolved. CDR1 SGHRS and CDR2 YFSETQ come from the germline V gene. This CDR3 comprises 15 residues. V lost 4 bases to trimming and J lost 3 bases, with 11 bases between them. The CDR3, as DNA: TGCGCCAGCAGCCCCCGAGCCGATGGGGCCAACGTCCTGACTTTC. Translation gives CASSPRADGANVLTF.

This clonotype was seen repeatedly, ten times or more. V is TRBV12-3 or TRBV12-4 and J is TRBJ1-1; possibly TRBD1 for D (5 bases). Trimming cost V 7 bases and J 3 bases, with 21 bases left between them. The CDR3 is made up of 16 amino acids. This CDR3 reads CASTQTWGRVYTEAFF. The CDR3 bases are TGTGCCAGCACCCAAACCTGGGGCAGGGTTTACACTGAAGCTTTCTTT.

J is TRBJ2-3 and V is TRBV27, with D unresolved. The ends were cut back, 4 bases at V and 0 bases at J, with 8 bases in the middle. The CDR3 is 14 residues long. Germline CDR1 and CDR2: MNHEY and SMNVEV (reference sequence). The CDR3: CASSSPRSTDTQYF. The CDR3 nucleotides are TGTGCCAGCAGTTCCCCAAGGAGCACAGATACGCAGTATTTT.

In this sample, this clonotype turned up a few times. The rearrangement joins TRBV6-1 to TRBJ2-3, with 9 bases aligning to TRBD1. CDR3 length: 15 amino acids. Germline values: CDR1 MNHNS, CDR2 SASEGT. V trimming: 8 bases; J trimming: 5 bases; junction bases outside the gene matches: 11. Here the CDR3 DNA reads TGTGCCAGCGCGCAACCGGGACAGGGAGGAGATACGCAGTATTTT. Translation gives CASAQPGQGGDTQYF.

The V gene is TRBV9, the J gene TRBJ1-1, with TRBD1 as a possible D gene (5 bases). With 2 bases removed from V and 0 bases from J, the gap between germline ends came to 11 bases. The CDR3 spans 15 residues. Germline V gene sequence: CDR1 SGDLS, CDR2 YYNGEE. The CDR3 bases are TGTGCCAGCAGCGTCGGGGCAAACATGAACACTGAAGCTTTCTTT. Its protein is CASSVGANMNTEAFF.